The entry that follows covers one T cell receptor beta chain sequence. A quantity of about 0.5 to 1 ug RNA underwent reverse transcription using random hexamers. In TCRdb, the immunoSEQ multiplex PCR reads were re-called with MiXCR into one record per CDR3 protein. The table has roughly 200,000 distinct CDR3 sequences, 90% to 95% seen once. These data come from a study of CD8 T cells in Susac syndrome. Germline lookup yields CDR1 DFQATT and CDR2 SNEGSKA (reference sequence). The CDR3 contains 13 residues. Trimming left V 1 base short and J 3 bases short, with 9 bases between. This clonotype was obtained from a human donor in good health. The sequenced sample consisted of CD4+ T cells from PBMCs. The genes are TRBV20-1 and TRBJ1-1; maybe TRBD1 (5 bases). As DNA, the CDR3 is TGCAGTGCTAGAGGTCCGGGGCACACTGAAGCTTTCTTT. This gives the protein CSARGPGHTEAFF.